This TCR beta chain was sequenced during a study of T-cell reconstitution after alpha-beta-depleted transplantation in children. This clonotype was picked up a small number of times. Its antigen remains unknown. General study findings and limits: Diversity and T-cell counts at one year after transplant derived mostly from new T cells.

A TCRbeta library incorporating unique molecular identifiers was prepared. TCRdb redid the calling of the PCR reads with MiXCR, one entry per CDR3 protein. The sample lists 100,000 or so distinct CDR3 sequences; 23% were seen once. The CDR3 is 11 amino acids. The germline V and J ends were trimmed by 8 bases and 5 bases, with 7 bases remaining between them. Germline CDR1 is MNHNS and CDR2 is SASEGT. This sample comprised PBMCs, obtained before TCRalphabeta/CD19-depleted stem cell transplant. The rearrangement links TRBV6-1 to TRBJ2-1; D is possibly TRBD2 (6 bases). The source of this sequence is a boy under 10 years old with acute lymphoblastic leukemia, due to receive a stem cell transplant. The CDR3 sequence is CASRRDNEQFF. The CDR3 bases are TGTGCCAGCCGGAGGGACAATGAGCAGTTCTTC.